A selection of T cell receptor beta chains follows, all from one sample in a study of shared clonotypes between healthy human individuals. Repertoires were generated with immunoSEQ multiplex PCR, while TCRdb's copy carries only in-frame clones and drops some. The sample lists approximately 100,000 clones, about 71% seen once, with 24% in the top ten. The sample consisted of memory CD8+ T cells sorted from blood. The receptors were sampled from a woman aged 30 to 39 in good health. The CDR3 runs from the conserved cysteine through the conserved F or W. Fields, in order: D gene, J gene, clone size, V gene, CDR3 protein, CDR3 DNA. The D gene is left open where the match is weak. Rows may omit the clone size; those that give it use once, few, many or a size class.

TRBD1,TRBJ2-3,few,TRBV5-1,CASSLGQGASTDTQYF,TGCGCCAGCAGCTTGGGGCAGGGGGCTAGCACAGATACGCAGTATTTT
NA,TRBJ1-2,NA,TRBV6-1,CASSVTGFPPQDDTF,TGTGCCAGCAGTGTGACAGGCTTCCCCCCACAGGACGACACCTTC
NA,TRBJ2-1,NA,TRBV18,CASSPQLGSNEQFF,TGTGCCAGCTCACCCCAACTAGGGTCGAATGAGCAGTTCTTC
NA,TRBJ2-7,NA,TRBV2,CAGSEPTGLLGEQYF,TGTGCCGGCAGTGAGCCGACAGGCCTTCTGGGGGAGCAGTACTTC
NA,TRBJ1-6,NA,TRBV27,CASSPLDKRSYNSPLHF,TGTGCCAGCAGTCCCCTGGACAAGCGCTCCTATAATTCACCCCTCCACTTT
NA,TRBJ2-3,NA,TRBV4-1,CASSHPLDTQYF,TGCGCCAGCAGCCACCCTCTGGATACGCAGTATTTT
NA,TRBJ2-1,NA,TRBV19,CASLDRAGTSGKNEQFF,TGTGCCAGTTTAGACAGGGCTGGAACTAGCGGTAAAAATGAGCAGTTCTTC
TRBD2,TRBJ2-5,once,TRBV7-8,CASSRLAGNEETQYF,TGTGCCAGCAGCCGACTAGCGGGGAATGAAGAGACCCAGTACTTC
TRBD2,TRBJ2-1,NA,TRBV29-1,CSEGRGSGSYNEQFF,TGCAGCGAGGGGCGGGGGTCGGGCTCCTACAATGAGCAGTTCTTC
TRBD1,TRBJ1-1,NA,TRBV9,CASSVWPGGSITEAFF,TGTGCCAGCAGCGTTTGGCCAGGGGGCTCAATCACTGAAGCTTTCTTT
NA,TRBJ2-6,NA,TRBV12-2,CASRPQDCSGANVLTF,TGTGCAAGTCGCCCTCAAGACTGCTCTGGGGCCAACGTCCTGACTTTC
TRBD2,TRBJ2-3,NA,TRBV7-9,CASSPARLAGGTDTQYF,TGTGCCAGCAGCCCCGCCCGGCTAGCGGGAGGGACAGATACGCAGTATTTT
NA,TRBJ1-4,few,TRBV4-1,CASSLAGVGEKLFF,TGCGCCAGCAGCCTCGCAGGTGTGGGAGAAAAACTGTTTTTT
TRBD1,TRBJ2-3,NA,TRBV7-9,CASSYMTDRGRPADTQYF,TGTGCCAGCAGCTATATGACAGACAGGGGGCGCCCCGCAGATACGCAGTATTTT
NA,TRBJ1-1,NA,TRBV14,CASSRYTGFRVNTEAFF,TGTGCCAGCAGCCGATATACAGGGTTTCGGGTGAACACTGAAGCTTTCTTT
NA,TRBJ2-7,NA,TRBV28,CASSLHLRESSYEQYF,TGTGCCAGCAGTCTACACTTGAGAGAGAGCTCCTACGAGCAGTACTTC
TRBD2,TRBJ2-7,NA,TRBV6-1,CASSESLAGGTYEQYF,TGTGCCAGCAGCGAATCCCTAGCGGGAGGTACCTACGAGCAGTACTTC
NA,TRBJ2-3,NA,TRBV5-1,CASSFPDTQYF,TGCGCCAGCAGCTTCCCAGATACGCAGTATTTT
NA,TRBJ2-1,NA,TRBV6-4,CASSGGMENEQFF,TGTGCCAGCAGTGGAGGGATGGAGAATGAGCAGTTCTTC
NA,TRBJ2-3,NA,TRBV7-9,CASQRGAGTRTDTQYF,TGTGCCAGTCAGCGCGGGGCAGGGACCCGCACAGATACGCAGTATTTT